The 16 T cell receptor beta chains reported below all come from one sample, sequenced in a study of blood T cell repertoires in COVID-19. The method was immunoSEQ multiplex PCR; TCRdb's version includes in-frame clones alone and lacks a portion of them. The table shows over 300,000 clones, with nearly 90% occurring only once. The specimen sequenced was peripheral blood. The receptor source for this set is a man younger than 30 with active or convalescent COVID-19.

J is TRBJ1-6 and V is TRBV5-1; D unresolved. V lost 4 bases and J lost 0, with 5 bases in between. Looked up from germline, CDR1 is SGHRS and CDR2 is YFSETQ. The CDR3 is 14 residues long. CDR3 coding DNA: TGCGCCAGCAGCGTTAGCTCCTATAATTCACCCCTCCACTTT. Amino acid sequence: CASSVSSYNSPLHF.

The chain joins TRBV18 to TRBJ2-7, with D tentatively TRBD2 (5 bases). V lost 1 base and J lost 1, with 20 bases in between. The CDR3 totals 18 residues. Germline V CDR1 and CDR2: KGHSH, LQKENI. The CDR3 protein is CASSPLPKAAEVSYEQYF. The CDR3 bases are TGTGCCAGCTCACCACTTCCCAAAGCGGCAGAAGTTTCCTACGAGCAGTACTTC.

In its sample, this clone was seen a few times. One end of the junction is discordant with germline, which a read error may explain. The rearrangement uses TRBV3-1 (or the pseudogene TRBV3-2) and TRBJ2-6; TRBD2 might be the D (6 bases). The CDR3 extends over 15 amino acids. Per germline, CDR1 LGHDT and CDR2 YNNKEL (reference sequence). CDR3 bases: TGTGCCAGCAGCCGGCGGGGATCTGGGGCCAACGTGCTGACTTTC. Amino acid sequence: CASSRRGSGANVLTF.

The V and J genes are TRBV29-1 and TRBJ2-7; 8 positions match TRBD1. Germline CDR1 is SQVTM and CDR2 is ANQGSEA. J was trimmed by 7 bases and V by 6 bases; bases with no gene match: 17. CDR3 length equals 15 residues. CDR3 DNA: TGCAGCGTCGAAAACGGACAGGGCCGAGGAGGGGAGCAGTACTTC. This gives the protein CSVENGQGRGGEQYF.

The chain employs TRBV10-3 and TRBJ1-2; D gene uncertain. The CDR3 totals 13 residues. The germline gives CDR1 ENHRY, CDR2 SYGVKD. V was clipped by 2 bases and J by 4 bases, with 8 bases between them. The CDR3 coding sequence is TGTGCCATCAGTGAGCAGGTCGGCTATGGCTACACCTTC. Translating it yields CAISEQVGYGYTF.

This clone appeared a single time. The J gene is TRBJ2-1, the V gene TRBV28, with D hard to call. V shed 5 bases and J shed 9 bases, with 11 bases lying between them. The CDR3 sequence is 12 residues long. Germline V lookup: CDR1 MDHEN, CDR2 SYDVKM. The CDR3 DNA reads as TGTGCCAGCAGTGAATCTATTCCTGAGCAGTTCTTC. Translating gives CASSESIPEQFF.

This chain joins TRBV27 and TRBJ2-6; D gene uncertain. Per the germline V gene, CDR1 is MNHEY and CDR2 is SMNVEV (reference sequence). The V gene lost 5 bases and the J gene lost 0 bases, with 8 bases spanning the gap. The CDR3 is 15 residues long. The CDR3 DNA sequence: TGTGCCAGCAGTCCTCCCCGCTCTGGGGCCAACGTCCTGACTTTC. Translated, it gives CASSPPRSGANVLTF.

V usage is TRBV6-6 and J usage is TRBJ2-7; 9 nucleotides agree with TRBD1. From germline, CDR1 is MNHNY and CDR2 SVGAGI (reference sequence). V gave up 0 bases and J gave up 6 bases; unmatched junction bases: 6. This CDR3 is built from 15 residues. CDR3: CASSYSGTGSPEQYF. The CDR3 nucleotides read TGTGCCAGCAGTTACTCCGGGACAGGGTCTCCCGAGCAGTACTTC.

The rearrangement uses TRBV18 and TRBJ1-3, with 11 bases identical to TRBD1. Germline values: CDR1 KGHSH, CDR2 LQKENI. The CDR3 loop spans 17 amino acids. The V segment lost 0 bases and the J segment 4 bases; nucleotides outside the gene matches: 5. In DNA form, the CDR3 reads TGTGCCAGCTCACCACCCGGACAGGGGGCGATCGGAAACACCATATATTTT. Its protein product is CASSPPGQGAIGNTIYF.

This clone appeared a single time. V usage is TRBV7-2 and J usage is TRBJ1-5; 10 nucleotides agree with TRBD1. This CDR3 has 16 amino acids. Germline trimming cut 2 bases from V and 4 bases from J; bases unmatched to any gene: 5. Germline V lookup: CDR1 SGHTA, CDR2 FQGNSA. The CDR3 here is CASSLLTGGRNQPQHF. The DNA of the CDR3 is TGTGCCAGCAGCTTACTGACAGGGGGCCGGAATCAGCCCCAGCATTTT.

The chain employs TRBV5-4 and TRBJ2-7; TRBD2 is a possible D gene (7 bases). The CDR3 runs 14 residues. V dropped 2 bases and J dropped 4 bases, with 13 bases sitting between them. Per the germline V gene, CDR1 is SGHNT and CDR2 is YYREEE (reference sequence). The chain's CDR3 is CASSLGGGWYEQYF. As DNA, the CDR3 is TGTGCCAGCAGCTTAGGGGGGGGATGGTACGAGCAGTACTTC. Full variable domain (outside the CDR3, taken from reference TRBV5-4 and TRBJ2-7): ETGVTQSPTHLIKTRGQQVTLRCSSQSGHNTVSWYQQALGQGPQFIFQYYREEENGRGNFPPRFSGLQFPNYSSELNVNALELDDSALYLCASSLGGGWYEQYFGPGTRLTVT.

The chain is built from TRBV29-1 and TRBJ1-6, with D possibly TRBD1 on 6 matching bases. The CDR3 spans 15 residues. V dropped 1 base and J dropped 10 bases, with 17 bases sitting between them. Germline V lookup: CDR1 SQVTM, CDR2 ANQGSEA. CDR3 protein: CSVEGGGVESSPLHF. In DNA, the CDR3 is TGCAGCGTTGAAGGAGGGGGGGTGGAAAGCTCACCCCTCCACTTT.

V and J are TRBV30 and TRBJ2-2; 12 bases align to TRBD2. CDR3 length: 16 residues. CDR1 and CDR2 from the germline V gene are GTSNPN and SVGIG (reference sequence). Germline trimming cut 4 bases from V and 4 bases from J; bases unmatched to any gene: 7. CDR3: CAWTRGLAGPTGELFF. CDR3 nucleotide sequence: TGTGCCTGGACCAGGGGACTAGCGGGCCCCACCGGGGAGCTGTTTTTT. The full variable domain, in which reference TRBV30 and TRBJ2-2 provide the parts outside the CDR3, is SQTIHQWPATLVQPVGSPLSLECTVEGTSNPNLYWYRQAAGRGLQLLFYSVGIGQISSEVPQNLSASRPQDRQFILSSKKLLLSDSGFYLCAWTRGLAGPTGELFFGEGSRLTVL.

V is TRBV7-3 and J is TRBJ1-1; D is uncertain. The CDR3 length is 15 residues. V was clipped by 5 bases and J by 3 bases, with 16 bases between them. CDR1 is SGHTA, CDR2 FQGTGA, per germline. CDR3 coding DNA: TGTGCCAGCAGCATTAACGCCGACACCTACACTGAAGCTTTCTTT. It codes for CASSINADTYTEAFF.

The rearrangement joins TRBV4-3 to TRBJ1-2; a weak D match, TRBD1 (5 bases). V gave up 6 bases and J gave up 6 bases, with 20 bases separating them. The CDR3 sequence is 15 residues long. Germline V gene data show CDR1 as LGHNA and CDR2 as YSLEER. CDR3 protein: CASSLDGTLEDGYTF. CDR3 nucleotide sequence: TGCGCCAGCAGTCTGGACGGGACTTTAGAGGATGGCTACACCTTC.

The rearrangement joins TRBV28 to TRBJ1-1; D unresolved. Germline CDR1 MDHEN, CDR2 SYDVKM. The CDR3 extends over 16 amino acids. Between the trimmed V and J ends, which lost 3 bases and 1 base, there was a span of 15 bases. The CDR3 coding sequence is TGTGCCAGCAGTTTCTCTTACACATTCTCGAACACTGAAGCTTTCTTT. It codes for CASSFSYTFSNTEAFF. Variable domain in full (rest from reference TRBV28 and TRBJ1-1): DVKVTQSSRYLVKRTGEKVFLECVQDMDHENMFWYRQDPGLGLRLIYFSYDVKMKEKGDIPEGYSVSREKKERFSLILESASTNQTSMYLCASSFSYTFSNTEAFFGQGTRLTVV.